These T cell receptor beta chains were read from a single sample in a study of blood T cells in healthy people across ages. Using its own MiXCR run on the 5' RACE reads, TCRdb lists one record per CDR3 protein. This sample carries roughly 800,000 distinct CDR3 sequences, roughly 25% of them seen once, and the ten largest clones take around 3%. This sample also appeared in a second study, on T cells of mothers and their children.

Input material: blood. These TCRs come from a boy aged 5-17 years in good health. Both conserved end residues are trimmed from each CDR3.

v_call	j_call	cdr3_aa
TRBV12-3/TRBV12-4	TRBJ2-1	ASRGPGAYNEQF
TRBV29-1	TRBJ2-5	SVERQRETQY
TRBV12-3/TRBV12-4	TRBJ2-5	ASSTGSQETQY
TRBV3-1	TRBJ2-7	ASSYGTSPSYEQY
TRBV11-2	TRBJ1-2	ASSLGQENYGYT
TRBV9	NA	ASSVDSSGGHINEQF
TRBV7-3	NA	ASRARVASDEQF
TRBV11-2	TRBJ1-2	ASSLGEGYGYT
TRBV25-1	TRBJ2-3	ASSQGYGVTDTQY
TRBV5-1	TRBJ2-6	ASSTGTPSGANVLT
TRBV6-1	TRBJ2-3	ASTEHGRSTDTQY
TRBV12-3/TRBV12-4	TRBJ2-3	ASLAGGSADTQY
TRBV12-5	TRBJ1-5	ASGLENRAYSNQPQH
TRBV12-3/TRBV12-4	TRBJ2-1	ASSLAEGLAGYNEQF
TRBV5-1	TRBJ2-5	ASSLGTQETQY
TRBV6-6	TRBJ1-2	ASSYDSQYGYT
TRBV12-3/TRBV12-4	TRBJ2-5	ASSLIGGYEETQY
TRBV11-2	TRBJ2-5	ASLSTSGAQETQY
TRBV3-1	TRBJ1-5	ASSQGTGQPQH
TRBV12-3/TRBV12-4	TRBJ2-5	ASRFGTSQETQY
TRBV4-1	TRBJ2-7	ASSQDGTGLLEQY
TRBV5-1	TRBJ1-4	ASSSGQLNEKLF
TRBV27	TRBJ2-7	ASSRSGPGAYEQY
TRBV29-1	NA	SVEDRGSGEQY
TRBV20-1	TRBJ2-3	SARLAQEPADTQY
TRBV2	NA	ASSVEVKQF
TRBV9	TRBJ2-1	ASSDRLAGGYNEQF
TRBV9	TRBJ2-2	ASSRNGEGTGELF
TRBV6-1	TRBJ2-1	ASSEMTGGHEQF
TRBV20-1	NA	SARGGPGHSYAGQY
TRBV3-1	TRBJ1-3	ASSHADGNTIY
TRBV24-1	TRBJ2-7	ATSAGGRRY
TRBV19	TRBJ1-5	ASSISGQGNQPQH
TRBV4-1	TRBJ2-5	ASSQGLAGGLSGETQY
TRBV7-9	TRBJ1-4	ASSLGHVNEKLF
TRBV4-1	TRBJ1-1	ASSQGGHLPGEAEAF
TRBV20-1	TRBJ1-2	SARKVNYGYT
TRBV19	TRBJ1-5	ASSIFKPGRYNQPQH